This TCR beta chain originates from a study of blood T cell repertoires in COVID-19. The protocol was immunoSEQ multiplex PCR, while the TCRdb copy is restricted to in-frame clones and leaves out a portion. The profile shows just over 300,000 clones, about 88% of them singletons. Either two negative PCRs, clearance, or symptom resolution qualified Cohort 3 donors as recovered. The V and J ends lost 0 bases and 1 base, in that order; junction bases with no gene match: 10. The germline gives CDR1 KGHDR, CDR2 SFDVKD. The CDR3 runs 18 residues. This clonotype was sampled from a woman between 40 and 50 years old who had recovered from COVID-19. The chain uses TRBV24-1 and TRBJ2-5, with 7 bases matching TRBD2. Sequencing was performed on PBMCs or T cells enriched from blood (not recorded which). The CDR3 DNA sequence: TGTGCCACCAGTGATTTGGAGGTTGCCGGGGGGTCCCAAGAGACCCAGTACTTC. Translation gives CATSDLEVAGGSQETQYF.